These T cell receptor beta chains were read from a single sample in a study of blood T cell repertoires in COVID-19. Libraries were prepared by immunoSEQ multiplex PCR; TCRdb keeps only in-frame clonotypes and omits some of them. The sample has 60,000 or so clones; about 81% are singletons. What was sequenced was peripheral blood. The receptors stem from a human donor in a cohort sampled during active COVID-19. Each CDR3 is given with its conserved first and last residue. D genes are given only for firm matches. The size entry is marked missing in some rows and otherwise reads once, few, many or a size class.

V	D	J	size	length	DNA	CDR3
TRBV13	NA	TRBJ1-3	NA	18	TGTGCCAGCAGCTTAGATCGGTTGCAGCGCCGCTCTGGAAACACCATATATTTT	CASSLDRLQRRSGNTIYF
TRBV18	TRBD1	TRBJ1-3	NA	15	TGTGCCAGCTCCCCAGGACAGGTTGCTGGAAACACCATATATTTT	CASSPGQVAGNTIYF
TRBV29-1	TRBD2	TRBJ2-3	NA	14	TGCAGCGGCCAGACTAGCGGGGGTTCGGATACGCAGTATTTT	CSGQTSGGSDTQYF
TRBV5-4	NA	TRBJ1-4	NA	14	TGTGCCAGCAGCTTGAGCGGGGGAAATGAAAAACTGTTTTTT	CASSLSGGNEKLFF
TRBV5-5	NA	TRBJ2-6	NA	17	TGTGCCAGCAGACATCAACAGGGCCACTCTGGGGCCAACGTCCTGACTTTC	CASRHQQGHSGANVLTF
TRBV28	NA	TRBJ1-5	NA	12	TGTTCCACCGGGGGTGGCAATCAGCCCCAGCATTTT	CSTGGGNQPQHF
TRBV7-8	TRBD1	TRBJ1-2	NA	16	TGTGCCAGCGGGCCCCGGGACAGTTCTGGAAACTATGGCTACACCTTC	CASGPRDSSGNYGYTF
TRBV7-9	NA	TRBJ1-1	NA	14	TGTGCCAGCAGCTTCCGCGAAGGAGGCACTGAAGCTTTCTTT	CASSFREGGTEAFF
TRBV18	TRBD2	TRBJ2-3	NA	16	TGTGCCAGCTCACTAGGACTAGCGGGGGGGCCAGATACGCAGTATTTT	CASSLGLAGGPDTQYF
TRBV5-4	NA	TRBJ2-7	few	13	TGTGCCAGCAGCTTGTCAGGCGACTACGAGCAGTACTTC	CASSLSGDYEQYF
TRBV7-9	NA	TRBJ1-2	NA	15	TGTGCCAGCAGCTTATCGTCAGGGGTTGCCTATGGCTACACCTTC	CASSLSSGVAYGYTF
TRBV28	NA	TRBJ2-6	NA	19	TGTGCCAGCAGTTACCGAGTCGGCAGGGTCTTCTCTGGGGCCAACGTCCTGACTTTC	CASSYRVGRVFSGANVLTF
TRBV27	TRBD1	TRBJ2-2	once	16	TGTGCCAGCAGTTTCAGGACAGGCTCAAACACCGGGGAGCTGTTTTTT	CASSFRTGSNTGELFF
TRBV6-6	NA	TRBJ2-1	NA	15	TGTGCCAGCAGTTATGGTGCGGGCTCCTACAATGAGCAGTTCTTC	CASSYGAGSYNEQFF
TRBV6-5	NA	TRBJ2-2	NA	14	TGTGCCAGCATCAGGGGCCAGAACACCGGGGAGCTGTTTTTT	CASIRGQNTGELFF
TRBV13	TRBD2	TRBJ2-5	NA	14	TGTGCCAGCAGGACTAGCGGGGGTGGGGAGACCCAGTACTTC	CASRTSGGGETQYF
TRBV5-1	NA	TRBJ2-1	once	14	TGCGCCAGCAGCTTAGGCCACCTAGGCAATGAGCAGTTCTTC	CASSLGHLGNEQFF
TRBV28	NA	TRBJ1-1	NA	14	TGTGCCAGCAGTTTACGACAGTCAGGCACTGAAGCTTTCTTT	CASSLRQSGTEAFF
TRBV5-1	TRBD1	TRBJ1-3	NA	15	TGCGCCAGCAGCTTGGAAGGGGGCTCAGGAAACACCATATATTTT	CASSLEGGSGNTIYF
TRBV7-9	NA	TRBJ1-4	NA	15	TGTGCCAGCAGCCGGGGAGGAACAACTAATGAAAAACTGTTTTTT	CASSRGGTTNEKLFF
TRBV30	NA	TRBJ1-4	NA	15	TGTGCCTGGAGTGTACTGGGGGGATCCGATGAAAAACTGTTTTTT	CAWSVLGGSDEKLFF
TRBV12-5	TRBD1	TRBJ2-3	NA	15	TGTGCTAGTGGTCACCAACAGGGGAGTTTTTATACGCAGTATTTT	CASGHQQGSFYTQYF
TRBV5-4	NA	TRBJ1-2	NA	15	TGTGCCAGCAGCTGGACCGGGGGGGACTTAGGTGGCTACACCTTC	CASSWTGGDLGGYTF
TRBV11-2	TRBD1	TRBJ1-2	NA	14	TGTGCCAGCAGCCGGACAGGGGGCGGGAAAGGCTACACCTTC	CASSRTGGGKGYTF
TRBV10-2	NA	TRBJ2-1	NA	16	TGCGCCAGCATCGAGAACGGGGGATTCTCCTACAATGAGCAGTTCTTC	CASIENGGFSYNEQFF
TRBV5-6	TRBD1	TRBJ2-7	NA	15	TGTGCCAGCAGCTTGGTTGCGGACAGGGTGTACGAGCAGTACTTC	CASSLVADRVYEQYF
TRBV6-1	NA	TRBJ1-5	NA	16	TGTGCCAGCAGTGAAGACCCACAAGACAGGACGCGACCCCAGCATTTT	CASSEDPQDRTRPQHF
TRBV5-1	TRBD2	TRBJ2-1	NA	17	TGCGCCAGCAGCCCCCTCGCTGCGGGGGACCTTGGGGATGAGCAGTTCTTC	CASSPLAAGDLGDEQFF
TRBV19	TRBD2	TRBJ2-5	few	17	TGTGCCAGTAGTCATCCGGGGGGGCTCCCCTTGGAGGAGACCCAGTACTTC	CASSHPGGLPLEETQYF
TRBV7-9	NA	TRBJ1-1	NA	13	TGTGCCAGCAACATGGGACTGGCCACTGAAGCTTTCTTT	CASNMGLATEAFF
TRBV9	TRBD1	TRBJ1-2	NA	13	TGTGCCAGCAACCGGGACAGTACCTATGGCTACACCTTC	CASNRDSTYGYTF
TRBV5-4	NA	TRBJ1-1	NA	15	TGTGCCAGCAGCACAGACGGGGGGGCGAACACTGAAGCTTTCTTT	CASSTDGGANTEAFF
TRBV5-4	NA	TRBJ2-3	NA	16	TGTGCCAGCAGCTCACCCGGGACACCAGTCAGGGATACGCAGTATTTT	CASSSPGTPVRDTQYF
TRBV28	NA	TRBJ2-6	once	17	TGTGCCAGCAGTCCACAGGGGGGGGCCTCTGGGGCCAACGTCCTGACTTTC	CASSPQGGASGANVLTF
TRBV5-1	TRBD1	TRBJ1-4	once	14	TGCGCCAGCGCTTCCGGGACAGTGGAGGAAAAACTGTTTTTT	CASASGTVEEKLFF
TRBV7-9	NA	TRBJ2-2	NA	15	TGTGCCAGCAGCTTAGGGGGGCTAAACACCGGGGAGCTGTTTTTT	CASSLGGLNTGELFF
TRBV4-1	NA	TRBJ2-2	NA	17	TGCGCCAGCAGTCGCCTTCTAGGAGGGACCAACACCGGGGAGCTGTTTTTT	CASSRLLGGTNTGELFF
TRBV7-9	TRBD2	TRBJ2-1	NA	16	TGTGCCAGCAGCTTAGCGCTAGCGGCCCTCCACAATGAGCAGTTCTTC	CASSLALAALHNEQFF
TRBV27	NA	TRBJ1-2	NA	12	TGTGCCAGCAGTTCCTCAGGGTATGGCTACACCTTC	CASSSSGYGYTF
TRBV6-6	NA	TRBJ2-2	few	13	TGTGCCACCCTGACAGAGAACACCGGGGAGCTGTTTTTT	CATLTENTGELFF
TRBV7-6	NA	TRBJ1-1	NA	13	TGTGCCAGCAGCTCCACAGGGTCGGATGAAGCTTTCTTT	CASSSTGSDEAFF
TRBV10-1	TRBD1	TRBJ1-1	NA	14	TGCGCCAGCAGTGAAAGCGTCAGGGGGCTGTCAGCTTTCTTT	CASSESVRGLSAFF
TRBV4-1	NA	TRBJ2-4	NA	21	TGCGCCAGCAGCCAAGAAGGGACAATTTCCCCTTTCACTCTAGCCAAAAACATTCAGTACTTC	CASSQEGTISPFTLAKNIQYF
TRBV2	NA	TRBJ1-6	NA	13	TGTGCCAGCACCACTGAGGCCTATTCACCCCTCCACTTT	CASTTEAYSPLHF
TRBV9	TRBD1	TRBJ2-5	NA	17	TGTGCCAGCAGCGTAGATGCGGGGACAGGGGGCTGGGAGACCCAGTACTTC	CASSVDAGTGGWETQYF
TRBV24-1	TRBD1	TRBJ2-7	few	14	TGTGCCACCAGTGATTCAGGGGGCGGCTACGAGCAGTACTTC	CATSDSGGGYEQYF
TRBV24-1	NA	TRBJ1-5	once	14	TGTGCCACCAGTGAATACAGTCAGGGGTCAGCCCAGCATTTT	CATSEYSQGSAQHF
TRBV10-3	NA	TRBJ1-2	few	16	TGTGCCATCAGTGAGCGTCTAGGGGGGGCTAACTATGGCTACACCTTC	CAISERLGGANYGYTF
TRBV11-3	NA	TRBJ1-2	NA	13	TGTGCCAGCAGCGAACGGGACATGGGAGGCTACACCTTC	CASSERDMGGYTF